What follows is one T cell receptor (beta chain) and its context. The germline CDR1 and CDR2 sequences are SGHDT and YYEEEE. The CDR3 is 14 amino acids. V dropped 1 base and J dropped 7 bases, with 9 bases sitting between them. TCRdb ran MiXCR on the PCR reads. The sample contains fewer than 20,000 clones, approximately 20% of which appear only once. This entry belongs to a study of metastatic and nonmetastatic thyroid tumors. Overall study: For malignant and benign thyroid patients, tumor or nodule tissue and blood were the sources whose repertoires were compared.

Every patient was untreated before thyroid surgery. The chain links TRBV5-6 to TRBJ1-6; D remains ambiguous. The sequenced material came from tumor tissue. This TCR was sampled from a female donor with papillary thyroid cancer or a benign thyroid nodule (not recorded which). Some clones in this sample may be carry-over from other donors' samples. Here the CDR3 DNA reads TGTGCCAGCAGCTTGCGTCAGGCCAATTCACCCCTCCACTTT. This gives the protein CASSLRQANSPLHF. The full variable domain, rest sourced from reference TRBV5-6 and TRBJ1-6, is DAGVTQSPTHLIKTRGQQVTLRCSPKSGHDTVSWYQQALGQGPQFIFQYYEEEERQRGNFPDRFSGHQFPNYSSELNVNALLLGDSALYLCASSLRQANSPLHFGNGTRLTVT.